The clone carrying this TCR beta chain was seen only once. The target antigen is unknown. A much larger clone lies one base from this, so it may be a read error. Amplification targeted the TCR beta CDR3 regions, with RNA transcripts as the source material. HTBI primers were employed in first-round RT-PCR, then a second-round multiplex PCR followed. MiXCR was run by TCRdb on the multiplex PCR reads, yielding one entry per CDR3 protein. The sample gives around 600,000 distinct CDR3 sequences, over 40% of which show up once; over 2.5% is in the top ten. V trimming: 6 bases; J trimming: 6 bases; junction bases outside the gene matches: 7. The V gene's germline CDR1 is SNHLY and CDR2 FYNNEI. This CDR3 contains 13 residues. This entry is derived from a study of Graves' ophthalmopathy and Graves' hyperthyroidism. Study-wide points: Most expanded thyroid clonotypes above 0.001 frequency also appeared in blood.

The sequence was collected from an adult man with Graves' ophthalmopathy. The genes are TRBV2 and TRBJ2-7, with 8 bases fitting TRBD1. Sequences were obtained from peripheral blood. CDR3 protein: CASSPTGAGEQYF. The CDR3 coding sequence is TGTGCCAGCAGCCCGACAGGGGCGGGCGAGCAGTACTTC.